One and the same sample provided the 11 T cell receptor beta chains below, sequenced in a study of T-cell reconstitution after alpha-beta-depleted transplantation in children. Using unique molecular identifiers, the investigators prepared the TCRbeta library. TCRdb itself ran the PCR reads through MiXCR, one entry per CDR3 protein. The table records approximately 150,000 distinct CDR3 sequences, about 9% of them present only once. Sequencing was performed on PBMCs, mostly from graft donor cells, taken 180 days after TCRalphabeta/CD19-depleted stem cell transplant. The receptors originated from a female patient between 2 and 15 years old who had a stem cell transplant for congenital amegakaryocytic thrombocytopenia, so the T cells may come from the graft donor.

This clonotype was seen many times. This chain links TRBV10-3 with TRBJ2-7, with 9 bases matching TRBD1. CDR1 and CDR2 (germline): ENHRY, SYGVKD. The V and J ends lost 4 bases and 4 bases, in that order; junction bases with no gene match: 5. This CDR3 is 14 amino acids long. The CDR3 coding sequence is TGTGCCATCAGTGCCGGGACAGGGAGTTACGAGCAGTACTTC. It codes for CAISAGTGSYEQYF.

This clonotype was recorded many times. The V call is TRBV10-3, the J call TRBJ2-6; D is uncertain. This CDR3 comprises 15 residues. V lost 3 bases and J 4 bases, leaving 10 bases between the germline ends. Germline values: CDR1 ENHRY, CDR2 SYGVKD. CDR3 loop: CAISEREAGANVLTF. The CDR3 region has the DNA TGTGCCATCAGTGAAAGAGAGGCCGGGGCCAACGTCCTGACTTTC.

A word on this clonotype: A much more abundant neighbour one base away suggests this may be a read error. The rearrangement links TRBV30 to TRBJ2-7, with D tentatively TRBD2 (5 bases). CDR3 length: 13 residues. Germline-derived CDR1 and CDR2 are GTSNPN and SVGIG (reference sequence). CDR3 sequence reads: CAWGPGSSYDQYF. CDR3 nucleotides: TGTGCCTGGGGGCCGGGGTCCTCCTACGACCAGTACTTC.

This clonotype has ten or more counts. V is TRBV12-3 or TRBV12-4 and J is TRBJ2-7; unclear D gene. The CDR3 contains 12 residues. V dropped 5 bases and J dropped 6 bases, with 11 bases sitting between them. CDR3 bases: TGTGCCAGCAGTCCCCACCGGTCCGAGCAGTACTTC. As protein: CASSPHRSEQYF.

There are a few counts of this clonotype. The chain recombines TRBV4-3 with TRBJ2-3; D uncertain. V was trimmed by 0 bases and J by 4 bases, leaving 14 bases between them. CDR3 length equals 16 residues. Germline V gene data show CDR1 as LGHNA and CDR2 as YSLEER. The CDR3 nucleotides read TGCGCCAGCAGCCAAGATGGGGTCCCGGGCTCAGATACGCAGTATTTT. Residues: CASSQDGVPGSDTQYF.

In its sample, this clonotype was seen many times. The V gene is TRBV7-9, the J gene TRBJ2-3; 13 positions agree with TRBD2. The CDR3 is made up of 15 amino acids. V shed 5 bases and J 5 bases; nucleotides not matched to a gene: 4. Per germline, CDR1 SEHNR and CDR2 FQNEAQ (reference sequence). For the CDR3, the DNA is TGTGCCAGCAGCCAAAGACTAGCGGGAGGAGATACGCAGTATTTT. Protein product: CASSQRLAGGDTQYF.

There are a few counts of this clonotype. V usage is TRBV18 and J usage is TRBJ1-1; D might be TRBD1 (5 bases). The germline V gene encodes CDR1 KGHSH and CDR2 LQKENI. V lost 6 bases and J 1 base, leaving 15 bases between the germline ends. The CDR3 covers 15 residues. The CDR3 DNA follows: TGTGCCAGCTCTCAGACGCTGGGGGGGAACACTGAAGCTTTCTTT. Translation: CASSQTLGGNTEAFF.

This clonotype was counted many times. This rearrangement joins TRBV12-3 or TRBV12-4 to TRBJ2-5; a possible D gene is TRBD1 (6 bases). V was shortened by 5 bases and J by 1 base, with 11 bases between the two germline ends. This CDR3 region has 14 residues. As DNA, the CDR3 is TGTGCCAGCAGTAGAGGGACACCCCAAGAGACCCAGTACTTC. Translating it yields CASSRGTPQETQYF.

This clonotype was seen more than once but under ten times. V gene TRBV28 combines with J gene TRBJ1-2, with D possibly TRBD1 on 5 matching bases. Germline CDR1 is MDHEN and CDR2 is SYDVKM. V was cut by 7 bases and J by 7 bases, with 10 bases left in between. The CDR3 spans 11 residues. For the CDR3, the DNA is TGTGCCAGCAATGTTCAGGGTGGCTACACCTTC. Its protein is CASNVQGGYTF.

This clonotype appeared many times. The chain uses TRBV28 and TRBJ2-1; D is unclear. Trimming stripped 3 bases from V and 6 bases from J, with 15 bases between. Germline V CDR1 and CDR2: MDHEN, SYDVKM. The CDR3 runs to 15 residues. The CDR3 is CASSFPAGWSNEQFF. The CDR3 coding sequence is TGTGCCAGCAGTTTCCCTGCCGGCTGGAGCAATGAGCAGTTCTTC.

This clonotype was recorded a few times. Without the conserved terminal phenylalanine or tryptophan, this CDR3 likely stems from a read error. The chain couples TRBV12-3 or TRBV12-4 to TRBJ2-7; D possibly uses TRBD1 or TRBD2 (6 bases each). V gave up 5 bases and J gave up 2 bases, with 10 bases separating them. This CDR3 is built from 13 residues. The CDR3 DNA sequence: TGTGCCAGCAGTCCTGGGGGGCCCTACGAGCAGTACTTG. It specifies CASSPGGPYEQYL.